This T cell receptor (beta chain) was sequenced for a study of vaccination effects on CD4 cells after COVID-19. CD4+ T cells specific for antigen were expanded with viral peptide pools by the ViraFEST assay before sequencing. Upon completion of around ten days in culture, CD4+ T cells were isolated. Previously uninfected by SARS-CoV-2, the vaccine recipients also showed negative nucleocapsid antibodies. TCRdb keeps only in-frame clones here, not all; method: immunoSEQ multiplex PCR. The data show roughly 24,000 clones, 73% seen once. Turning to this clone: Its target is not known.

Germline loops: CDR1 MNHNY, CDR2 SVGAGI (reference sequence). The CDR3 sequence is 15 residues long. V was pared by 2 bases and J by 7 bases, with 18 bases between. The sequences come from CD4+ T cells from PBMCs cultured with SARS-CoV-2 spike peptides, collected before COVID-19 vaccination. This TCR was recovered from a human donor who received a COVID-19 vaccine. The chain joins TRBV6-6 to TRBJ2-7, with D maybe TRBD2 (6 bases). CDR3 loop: CASSYGTPSGGEQYF. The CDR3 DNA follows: TGTGCCAGCAGTTACGGAACTCCGAGTGGGGGGGAGCAGTACTTC.